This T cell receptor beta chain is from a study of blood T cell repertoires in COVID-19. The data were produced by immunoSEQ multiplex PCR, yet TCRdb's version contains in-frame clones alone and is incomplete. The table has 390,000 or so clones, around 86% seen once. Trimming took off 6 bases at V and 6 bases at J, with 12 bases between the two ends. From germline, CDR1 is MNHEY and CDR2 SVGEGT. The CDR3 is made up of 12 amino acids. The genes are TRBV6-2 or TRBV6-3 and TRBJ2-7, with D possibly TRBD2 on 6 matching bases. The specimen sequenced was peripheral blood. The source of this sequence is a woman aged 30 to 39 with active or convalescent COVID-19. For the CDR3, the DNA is TGTGCCAGCAGACCTGCCGGGGGCGAGCAGTACTTC. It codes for CASRPAGGEQYF.